Each of the 10 T cell receptor beta chains below was sequenced from the same sample in a study of T-cell memory formation after mild COVID-19. TCRdb independently ran MiXCR on the 5' RACE reads; one entry per CDR3 protein. In the table there are 90,000 to 130,000 distinct CDR3 sequences, roughly a sixth of which are singletons. The specimen was PBMCs or a T cell subset sorted from them (not recorded which). The receptors shown here come from a man aged 18 to 29 who had mild COVID-19 (a few samples of this study predate the infection). Cell type and time point are not known.

This clonotype was counted between two and nine times. The rearrangement uses TRBV7-3 and TRBJ2-5, with a possible D match to TRBD1 (6 bases). V lost 5 bases and J 7 bases, leaving 17 bases between the germline ends. In germline, CDR1 is SGHTA, CDR2 FQGTGA. CDR3 length: 14 residues. The CDR3 reads CASSTGGQLRTQYF. For the CDR3, the DNA is TGTGCCAGCAGCACTGGCGGACAGCTACGGACCCAGTACTTC.

A few counts support this clonotype. This chain uses TRBV7-2 with TRBJ2-2; D call uncertain. The V end lost 2 bases, the J end lost 0 bases, and 10 bases lay between the germline ends. The CDR3 spans 16 residues. CDR1 and CDR2 (germline): SGHTA, FQGNSA. This CDR3 is CASSLLGLTNTGELFF. In DNA, the CDR3 is TGTGCCAGCAGCTTACTGGGTCTTACGAACACCGGGGAGCTGTTTTTT.

This sequence joins TRBV7-8 and TRBJ2-1; D gene unclear. The ends were cut back, 0 bases at V and 13 bases at J, with 7 bases in the middle. This CDR3 comprises 11 residues. Germline CDR1 and CDR2: SGHVS and FQNEAQ. CDR3 nucleotide sequence: TGTGCCAGCAGCTTAGCGGGGTCCCAGTTCTTC. It encodes CASSLAGSQFF.

This clonotype was observed at least ten times. This chain links TRBV2 with TRBJ1-6; 8 bases are shared with TRBD1. Trimming removed 6 bases from V and 0 bases from J; junction bases left unmatched: 4. CDR3 length: 16 amino acids. Germline values: CDR1 SNHLY, CDR2 FYNNEI. CDR3: CASRDRASSYNSPLHF. Written as DNA, the CDR3 is TGTGCCAGCAGGGACAGGGCCAGCTCCTATAATTCACCCCTCCACTTT.

The chain links TRBV9 to TRBJ1-2, with D tentatively TRBD1 (6 bases). Germline V gene sequence: CDR1 SGDLS, CDR2 YYNGEE. This CDR3 spans 14 amino acids. V was cut by 4 bases and J by 9 bases, with 19 bases left in between. CDR3: CASSHPIGGISYTF. CDR3 DNA: TGTGCCAGCAGCCACCCGATAGGGGGGATAAGCTACACCTTC.

This clonotype turned up a few times. This chain uses TRBV5-1 with TRBJ2-3, with a possible D match to TRBD1 (6 bases). V lost 6 bases and J 1 base, leaving 18 bases between the germline ends. Germline CDR1 reads SGHRS; CDR2 reads YFSETQ. The CDR3 totals 16 residues. The CDR3, as DNA: TGCGCCAGCAAAAAGACCCCAGGGGCGCGCACAGATACGCAGTATTTT. This codes for CASKKTPGARTDTQYF. The full variable domain, with the rest looked up from reference TRBV5-1 and TRBJ2-3, is KAGVTQTPRYLIKTRGQQVTLSCSPISGHRSVSWYQQTPGQGLQFLFEYFSETQRNKGNFPGRFSGRQFSNSRSEMNVSTLELGDSALYLCASKKTPGARTDTQYFGPGTRLTVL.

J is TRBJ1-6 and V is TRBV14, with D perhaps TRBD1 (6 bases). The V end lost 6 bases, the J end lost 9 bases, and 15 bases lay between the germline ends. This CDR3 is built from 14 residues. Germline CDR1 and CDR2: SGHDN and FVKESK. This chain's CDR3 is CASSPGRGASPLHF. The CDR3 DNA reads TGTGCCAGCAGTCCGGGCAGGGGAGCTTCACCCCTCCACTTT. The full variable domain, completed using reference TRBV14 and TRBJ1-6, is EAGVTQFPSHSVIEKGQTVTLRCDPISGHDNLYWYRRVMGKEIKFLLHFVKESKQDESGMPNNRFLAERTGGTYSTLKVQPAELEDSGVYFCASSPGRGASPLHFGNGTRLTVT.

The chain links TRBV5-1 to TRBJ2-1; 7 nucleotides agree with TRBD1. The germline V gene has CDR1 SGHRS and CDR2 YFSETQ. CDR3 length: 12 amino acids. J gave up 7 bases and V 3 bases, and 1 base lay outside the gene matches. CDR3 protein: CASSWDRNEQFF. The CDR3 nucleotides are TGCGCCAGCAGCTGGGACAGAAATGAGCAGTTCTTC. Full variable domain (missing parts from reference TRBV5-1 and TRBJ2-1): KAGVTQTPRYLIKTRGQQVTLSCSPISGHRSVSWYQQTPGQGLQFLFEYFSETQRNKGNFPGRFSGRQFSNSRSEMNVSTLELGDSALYLCASSWDRNEQFFGPGTRLTVL.

A few counts support this clonotype. The rearrangement uses TRBV6-5 and TRBJ1-5, with D perhaps TRBD1 (6 bases). The CDR3 is 14 residues long. The germline CDR1 and CDR2 sequences are MNHEY and SVGAGI. Trimming took off 4 bases at V and 6 bases at J, with 13 bases between the two ends. CDR3 sequence reads: CASSSSGGRQPQHF. Here the CDR3 DNA reads TGTGCCAGCAGTTCCTCGGGGGGCCGTCAGCCCCAGCATTTT.

This clonotype has a handful of counts. The V gene is TRBV7-9, the J gene TRBJ1-1; possible D gene TRBD1, 5 bases. Deletions cut 5 bases from V and 1 base from J, with 8 bases between. Germline V gene sequence: CDR1 SEHNR, CDR2 FQNEAQ (reference sequence). The CDR3 has 13 residues. CDR3 nucleotide sequence: TGTGCCAGCAGCCCGACAGAGAACACTGAAGCTTTCTTT. Residues: CASSPTENTEAFF.